The T cell receptor (beta chain) under discussion was sequenced for a study of cytomegalovirus exposure and HLA in healthy donors. Regarding the study as a whole: Cytomegalovirus association was listed for 150 or so TCR beta chains.

PCR employed 60 Vbeta and 13 Jbeta primers. The method was immunoSEQ multiplex PCR; TCRdb's version includes in-frame clones alone and lacks a portion of them. This sample carries about 170,000 clones, just over 75% of them seen once, and the ten largest clones take approximately 2.2%. CDR3 size: 16 residues. Losses at the gene ends were 3 bases for V and 6 bases for J; bases not matched to a gene: 13. Germline CDR1 is SGDLS and CDR2 is YYNGEE. On this clone itself: No antigen is known for it.

The J gene is TRBJ2-3, the V gene TRBV9, with 7 bases that match TRBD2. The source material was PBMCs. This TCR derives from a woman aged 30 to 39 in good health and CMV-seropositive. The CDR3 nucleotides are TGTGCCAGCAGCGGGGGGGGGAGCGCAGAGTATGATACGCAGTATTTT. This gives the protein CASSGGGSAEYDTQYF.